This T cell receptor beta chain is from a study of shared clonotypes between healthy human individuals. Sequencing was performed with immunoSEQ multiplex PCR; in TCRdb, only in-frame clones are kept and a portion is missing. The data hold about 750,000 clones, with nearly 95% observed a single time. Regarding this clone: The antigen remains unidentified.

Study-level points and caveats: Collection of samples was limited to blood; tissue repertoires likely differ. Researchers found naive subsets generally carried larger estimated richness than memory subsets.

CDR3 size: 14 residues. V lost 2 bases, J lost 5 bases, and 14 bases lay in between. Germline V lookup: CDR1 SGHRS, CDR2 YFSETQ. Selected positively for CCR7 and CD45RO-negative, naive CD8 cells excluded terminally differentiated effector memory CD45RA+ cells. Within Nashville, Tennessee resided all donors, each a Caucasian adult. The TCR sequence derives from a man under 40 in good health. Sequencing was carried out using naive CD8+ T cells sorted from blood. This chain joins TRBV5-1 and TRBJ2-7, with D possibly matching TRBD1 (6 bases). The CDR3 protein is CASSFRGPVHEQYF. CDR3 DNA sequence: TGCGCCAGCAGCTTCAGGGGACCGGTGCACGAGCAGTACTTC.